This record covers a single T cell receptor beta chain. Per the original methods: Reference gene primer amplification yielded estimated nucleated cell counts. The method was immunoSEQ multiplex PCR; TCRdb's version includes in-frame clones alone and lacks a portion of them. V and J calls and clone size follow that table, whereas D and trimming were derived from the DNA. The table shows approximately 180,000 clones, with 85% occurring only once. This entry belongs to a study of blood T cell repertoires in COVID-19. Across the study: T cells, B-cell-depleted T cells, or PBMCs provided the cDNA or gDNA that served as material.

Participant-reported clinical history was the basis for cohort assignment. Recovery meant two consecutive negative NP/OP PCR tests, professional clearance, or resolved symptoms. The germline gives CDR1 SGDLS, CDR2 YYNGEE. The CDR3 consists of 14 residues. After removal of 3 bases from V and 4 bases from J, the junction contained 2 bases not matched to a gene. The rearrangement links TRBV9 to TRBJ1-5, with 9 bases identical to TRBD1. The sequence was collected from a man in his forties or fifties who had recovered from COVID-19. Input material: PBMCs or T cells enriched from blood (not recorded which). The CDR3 DNA follows: TGTGCCAGCAGCGGGACAGGGGTGAATCAGCCCCAGCATTTT. This encodes CASSGTGVNQPQHF.